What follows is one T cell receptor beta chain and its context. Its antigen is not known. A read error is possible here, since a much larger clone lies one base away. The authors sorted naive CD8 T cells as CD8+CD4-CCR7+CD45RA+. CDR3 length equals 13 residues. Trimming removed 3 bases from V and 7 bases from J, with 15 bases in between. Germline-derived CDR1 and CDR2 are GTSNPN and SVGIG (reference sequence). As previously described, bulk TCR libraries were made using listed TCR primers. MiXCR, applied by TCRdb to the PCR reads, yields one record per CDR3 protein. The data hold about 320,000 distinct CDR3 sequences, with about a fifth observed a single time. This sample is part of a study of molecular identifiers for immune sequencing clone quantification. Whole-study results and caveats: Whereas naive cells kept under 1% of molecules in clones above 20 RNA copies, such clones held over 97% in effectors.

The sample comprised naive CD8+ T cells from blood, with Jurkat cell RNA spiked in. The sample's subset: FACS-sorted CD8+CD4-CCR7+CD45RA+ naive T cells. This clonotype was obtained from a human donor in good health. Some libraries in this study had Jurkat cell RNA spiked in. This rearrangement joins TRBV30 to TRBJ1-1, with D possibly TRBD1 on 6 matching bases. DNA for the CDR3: TGTGCCTGGAGCACAGGGAGACTTGGTGAAGCTTTCTTT. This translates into CAWSTGRLGEAFF.